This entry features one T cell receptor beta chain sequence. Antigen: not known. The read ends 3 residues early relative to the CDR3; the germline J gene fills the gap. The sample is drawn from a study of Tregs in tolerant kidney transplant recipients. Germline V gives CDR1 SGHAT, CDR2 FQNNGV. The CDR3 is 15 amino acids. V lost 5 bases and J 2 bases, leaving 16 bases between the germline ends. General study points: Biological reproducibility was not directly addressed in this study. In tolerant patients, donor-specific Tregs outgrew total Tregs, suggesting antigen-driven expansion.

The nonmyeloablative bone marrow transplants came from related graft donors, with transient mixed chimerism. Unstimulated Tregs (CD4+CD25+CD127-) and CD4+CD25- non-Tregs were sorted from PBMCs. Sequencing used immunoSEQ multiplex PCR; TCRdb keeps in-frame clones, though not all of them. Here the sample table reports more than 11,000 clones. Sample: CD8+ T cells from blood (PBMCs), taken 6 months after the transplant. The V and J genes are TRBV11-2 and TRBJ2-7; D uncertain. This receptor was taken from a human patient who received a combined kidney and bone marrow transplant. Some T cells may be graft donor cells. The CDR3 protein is CASSPVAELTYEQYF. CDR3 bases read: TGTGCCAGCAGCCCAGTGGCAGAACTAACCTACGAG. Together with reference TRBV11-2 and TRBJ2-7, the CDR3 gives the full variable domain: EAGVAQSPRYKIIEKRQSVAFWCNPISGHATLYWYQQILGQGPKLLIQFQNNGVVDDSQLPKDRFSAERLKGVDSTLKIQPAKLEDSAVYLCASSPVAELTYEQYFGPGTRLTVT.